The clone carrying this T cell receptor (beta chain) was counted once. The entry originates in a study of blood T cell repertoires in COVID-19. On the study more broadly: Acute and convalescent COVID-19 samples came from the United States, Italy and Spain.

The germline gives CDR1 SGHNT, CDR2 YYREEE (reference sequence). The CDR3 loop spans 14 amino acids. With 0 bases removed from V and 0 bases from J, the gap between germline ends came to 6 bases. The protocol was immunoSEQ multiplex PCR, while the TCRdb copy is restricted to in-frame clones and leaves out a portion. In the table there are 150,000 to 180,000 clones, approximately 85% of which are singletons. Sequencing was done on a sample of peripheral blood. The gene calls are TRBV5-4 and TRBJ1-1; D gene unclear. The receptor was isolated from a man in his fifties or sixties with COVID-19, enrolled during active disease. The DNA for the CDR3 is TGTGCCAGCAGCTTGGAGGAGATGAACACTGAAGCTTTCTTT. Its translation is CASSLEEMNTEAFF.